This entry lists 2 T cell receptor beta chains sequenced from one sample in a study of blood T cell repertoires in COVID-19. Repertoires were generated with immunoSEQ multiplex PCR, while TCRdb's copy carries only in-frame clones and drops some. This table has roughly 200,000 clones, 84% appearing once. The sample was peripheral blood. The source is a woman older than 75 with COVID-19, enrolled during active disease.

The count of this clone is one. The chain links TRBV27 to TRBJ2-2; 10 nucleotides match TRBD2. V was pared by 0 bases and J by 1 base, with 2 bases of the junction left unmatched. Germline V gene sequence: CDR1 MNHEY, CDR2 SMNVEV (reference sequence). This CDR3 is 17 amino acids long. CDR3 bases: TGTGCCAGCAGTTTATCAGGACTAGCGGTGAACACCGGGGAGCTGTTTTTT. It translates to CASSLSGLAVNTGELFF.

The chain employs TRBV24-1 and TRBJ2-1; 7 positions match TRBD2. Trimming at V came to 4 bases and at J to 6 bases, leaving 14 bases not matched to a gene. Germline V gene sequence: CDR1 KGHDR, CDR2 SFDVKD. The CDR3 sequence is 17 residues long. In DNA form, the CDR3 reads TGTGCCACCAGTGAGACGGGGGGACCCAAGGTATTCAATGAGCAGTTCTTC. This translates into CATSETGGPKVFNEQFF.